The subject of this entry is one T cell receptor beta chain. Antigen specificity is unknown. Unexposed donor CD4+ T cells date from about 2010-2018, before the COVID-19 pandemic. After roughly 9 days of culture, CD4+ T cells were isolated. The data are from a study of CD4 T cells in relation to SARS-CoV-2 and coronaviruses. As for the study in general: After roughly ten days of antigen culture, PBMC TCR beta CDR3s were sequenced.

V shed 7 bases and J shed 5 bases, with 18 bases lying between them. The CDR3 extends over 13 amino acids. Germline lookup yields CDR1 GTSNPN and CDR2 SVGIG (reference sequence). The data were produced by immunoSEQ multiplex PCR, yet TCRdb's version contains in-frame clones alone and is incomplete. The data show around 23,000 clones, 73% seen once. The chain has TRBV30 and TRBJ2-7, with a possible D match to TRBD2 (5 bases). The material sequenced was CD4+ T cells from PBMCs, cultured in vitro. The TCR was taken from a human donor in good health. The DNA of the CDR3 is TGTGCCTTACAAAGAGGGCCGGGCCACGAGCAGTACTTC. It codes for CALQRGPGHEQYF.